One and the same sample provided the 23 T cell receptor beta chains below, sequenced in a study of blood T cell repertoires in COVID-19. Sequencing was performed with immunoSEQ multiplex PCR; in TCRdb, only in-frame clones are kept and a portion is missing. The sample lists 90,000 to 110,000 clones, 85% to 90% occurring once. Sequencing was carried out using peripheral blood. These TCRs come from a human donor in a cohort sampled during active COVID-19.

The chain combines TRBV2 with TRBJ2-7, with 8 nucleotides matching TRBD2. The J segment lost 6 bases and the V segment lost 3 bases, leaving 7 bases of the junction unmatched. Per germline, CDR1 SNHLY and CDR2 FYNNEI. The CDR3 covers 14 residues. DNA for the CDR3: TGTGCCAGCAGTGAGTTAGGGACTAGGGGCGAGCAGTACTTC. Its translation is CASSELGTRGEQYF.

This clone was seen more than once but under ten times. The V call is TRBV15, the J call TRBJ2-4; D gene unclear. This CDR3 has 13 residues. Between the trimmed V and J ends, which lost 0 bases and 8 bases, there was a span of 8 bases. The V gene's germline CDR1 is LNHNV and CDR2 YYDKDF (reference sequence). The CDR3 sequence: CATSRDTRDIQYF. Here the CDR3 DNA reads TGTGCCACCAGCAGAGATACTCGGGACATTCAGTACTTC.

This clone was counted between two and nine times. The chain combines TRBV7-9 with TRBJ2-6; 7 bases agree with TRBD1. J gave up 4 bases and V 1 base, and 7 bases lay outside the gene matches. CDR1 and CDR2 (germline): SEHNR, FQNEAQ (reference sequence). The CDR3 has 17 residues. CDR3 in amino acids: CASSLVGGGFGANVLTF. The CDR3 coding sequence is TGTGCCAGCAGCTTAGTAGGGGGCGGATTCGGGGCCAACGTCCTGACTTTC.

The gene calls are TRBV28 and TRBJ1-2, with a weak D call TRBD1 (5 bases). V was cut by 1 base and J by 7 bases, with 10 bases left in between. The CDR3 totals 13 residues. Germline lookup yields CDR1 MDHEN and CDR2 SYDVKM. Here the CDR3 reads CASSLSGWGGYTF. CDR3 in DNA: TGTGCCAGCAGTTTATCAGGGTGGGGTGGCTACACCTTC.

Only one count was recorded for this clone. The sample holds other DNA sequences that translate to the same CDR3. V gene TRBV9 combines with J gene TRBJ2-5; 8 nucleotides match TRBD1. Per the germline V gene, CDR1 is SGDLS and CDR2 is YYNGEE. CDR3 length: 14 amino acids. With V trimmed by 2 bases and J by 4 bases, 4 bases remained unmatched. The CDR3 DNA reads as TGTGCCAGCAGCGTCGGACAGGGAGGAGAGACCCAGTACTTC. It yields the protein CASSVGQGGETQYF.

This clone has only one observation. This sequence joins TRBV5-1 and TRBJ1-2; TRBD1 might be the D (6 bases). Trimming removed 0 bases at V and 4 bases at J, with 13 bases between. The V gene's germline CDR1 is SGHRS and CDR2 YFSETQ. The CDR3 consists of 15 residues. Here the CDR3 DNA reads TGCGCCAGCAGCTTGGCTGGGGGCGCGGGCTATGGCTACACCTTC. Translating it yields CASSLAGGAGYGYTF.

The rearrangement joins TRBV28 to TRBJ1-2; TRBD1 agrees at 9 bases. The germline CDR1 and CDR2 sequences are MDHEN and SYDVKM. CDR3 length: 13 amino acids. V gave up 6 bases and J gave up 6 bases; unmatched junction bases: 5. The CDR3 DNA sequence: TGTGCCAGCAGAACCGGGACAGGGAATGGCTACACCTTC. It translates to CASRTGTGNGYTF.

The genes are TRBV19 and TRBJ2-1; perhaps TRBD2 as D (6 bases). Germline V CDR1 and CDR2: LNHDA, SQIVND (reference sequence). Deletions cut 4 bases from V and 3 bases from J, with 13 bases between. The CDR3 contains 15 residues. The CDR3 sequence: CASSTERAFYNEQFF. The CDR3 DNA reads TGTGCCAGTAGTACCGAGCGGGCCTTCTACAATGAGCAGTTCTTC. The variable domain in full, with the rest retrieved from reference TRBV19 and TRBJ2-1, is DGGITQSPKYLFRKEGQNVTLSCEQNLNHDAMYWYRQDPGQGLRLIYYSQIVNDFQKGDIAEGYSVSREKKESFPLTVTSAQKNPTAFYLCASSTERAFYNEQFFGPGTRLTVL.

V is TRBV21-1 and J is TRBJ2-3; the D segment call TRBD2 is taken from the table without a DNA check. TRBV21-1 is a pseudogene. This CDR3 has 13 amino acids. CDR3 coding DNA: TGTGCCAGCAGCACCTTAGTCCCAGATACGCAGTATTTT. Its translation: CASSTLVPDTQYF.

The chain joins TRBV11-3 to TRBJ2-7; D may be TRBD1 (6 bases). This CDR3 is 14 amino acids long. Trimming pared 5 bases from V and 4 bases from J, leaving 15 bases between. The germline gives CDR1 SGHNT, CDR2 YENEEA. CDR3 sequence: CASSKTTGPYEQYF. In DNA, the CDR3 is TGTGCCAGCAGCAAAACTACAGGGCCTTACGAGCAGTACTTC.

The rearrangement links TRBV2 to TRBJ1-6; 7 positions agree with TRBD1. The germline V gene has CDR1 SNHLY and CDR2 FYNNEI. The CDR3 is made up of 14 amino acids. V gave up 6 bases and J gave up 6 bases; unmatched junction bases: 5. CDR3: CASRRDSANSPLHF. The CDR3 DNA reads as TGTGCCAGCAGGAGGGACAGCGCTAATTCACCCCTCCACTTT. Full variable domain (missing parts from reference TRBV2 and TRBJ1-6): EPEVTQTPSHQVTQMGQEVILRCVPISNHLYFYWYRQILGQKVEFLVSFYNNEISEKSEIFDDQFSVERPDGSNFTLKIRSTKLEDSAMYFCASRRDSANSPLHFGNGTRLTVT.

The chain joins TRBV6-5 to TRBJ2-5; D may be TRBD2 (7 bases). Germline CDR1 MNHEY, CDR2 SVGAGI. CDR3 size: 16 residues. Trimming removed 0 bases at V and 5 bases at J, with 16 bases between. This chain's CDR3 is CASSYSTGGQGETQYF. As DNA, the CDR3 is TGTGCCAGCAGTTACTCGACGGGGGGCCAGGGGGAGACCCAGTACTTC.

The genes are TRBV5-1 and TRBJ2-7; the match to TRBD2 covers 8 bases. Germline values: CDR1 SGHRS, CDR2 YFSETQ. CDR3 size: 15 residues. J was trimmed by 3 bases and V by 3 bases; bases with no gene match: 8. The CDR3 is CASSSPHSGDYEQYF. In nucleotides, the CDR3 is TGCGCCAGCAGCTCGCCCCATAGCGGGGACTACGAGCAGTACTTC.

This clone was counted a single time. The CDR3 spells CASTRTGIVDTEAFF. The CDR3 region has the DNA TGTGCCAGCACCCGGACAGGTATAGTGGACACTGAAGCTTTCTTT. The gene calls are TRBV6-5 and TRBJ1-1; 7 positions agree with TRBD1. Germline CDR1 reads MNHEY; CDR2 reads SVGAGI. V lost 7 bases to trimming and J lost 3 bases; unmatched junction nucleotides: 11. This CDR3 is 15 amino acids long.

The CDR3 DNA sequence: TGTGCCAGTCGTCAGGGAGGGAGTGATGGATCACCCCTCCACTTT. It encodes CASRQGGSDGSPLHF. The gene calls are TRBV28 and TRBJ1-6; perhaps TRBD1 as D (5 bases). CDR1 and CDR2 from the germline V gene are MDHEN and SYDVKM. The CDR3 runs 15 residues. V lost 9 bases, J lost 10 bases, and 22 bases lay in between. Based on the CDR3 plus reference TRBV28 and TRBJ1-6, the full variable domain is DVKVTQSSRYLVKRTGEKVFLECVQDMDHENMFWYRQDPGLGLRLIYFSYDVKMKEKGDIPEGYSVSREKKERFSLILESASTNQTSMYLCASRQGGSDGSPLHFGNGTRLTVT.

The chain combines TRBV6-5 with TRBJ1-6; D not resolved. The CDR3 is 15 residues long. Germline-derived CDR1 and CDR2 are MNHEY and SVGAGI. The germline V and J ends were trimmed by 2 bases and 7 bases, with 12 bases remaining between them. In nucleotides, the CDR3 is TGTGCCAGCAGTTACGTCACAAGTAAAAATTCACCCCTCCACTTT. As protein: CASSYVTSKNSPLHF.

CDR3 loop: CASSLRLAGEPNEQFF. In DNA, the CDR3 is TGTGCCAGCAGCTTACGACTAGCGGGAGAACCCAATGAGCAGTTCTTC. The chain uses TRBV7-9 and TRBJ2-1, with 12 bases matching TRBD2. Germline V gene data show CDR1 as SEHNR and CDR2 as FQNEAQ (reference sequence). This CDR3 comprises 16 residues. With 2 bases clipped from V and 6 bases from J, the junction kept 5 bases outside the gene matches.

The rearrangement links TRBV6-5 to TRBJ2-1; D might be TRBD2 (6 bases). V was pared by 9 bases and J by 6 bases, with 18 bases between. The CDR3 covers 14 residues. CDR1 is MNHEY and CDR2 is SVGAGI in the germline V gene. Here the CDR3 reads CAREGGCYSNEQFF. The CDR3 coding sequence is TGTGCCAGGGAGGGAGGCTGCTACTCCAATGAGCAGTTCTTC.

The chain combines TRBV4-1 with TRBJ2-6; TRBD2 matches 12 bases. The CDR3 totals 19 residues. Germline CDR1 MGHRA, CDR2 YSYEKL. Unmatched junction bases numbered 5, after V lost 1 base and J lost 1 base. The CDR3: CASSQAPTSGRSGANVLTF. The CDR3 DNA follows: TGCGCCAGCAGCCAAGCCCCCACTAGCGGGAGGTCTGGGGCCAACGTCCTGACTTTC.

This clone was seen just once. This rearrangement joins TRBV15 to TRBJ2-3; D unclear. Trimming took off 1 base at V and 5 bases at J, with 7 bases between the two ends. The CDR3 contains 13 residues. Germline-derived CDR1 and CDR2 are LNHNV and YYDKDF (reference sequence). In DNA form, the CDR3 reads TGTGCCACCAGCAGAGTCCCTCTAGATACGCAGTATTTT. Translated, it gives CATSRVPLDTQYF.

Only one count was recorded for this clone. DNA for the CDR3: TGTGCCAGCAAAACACCGTACCAAGAGACCCAGTACTTC. Its translation: CASKTPYQETQYF. This rearrangement joins TRBV7-2 to TRBJ2-5; no reliable D call. This CDR3 contains 13 residues. The germline gives CDR1 SGHTA, CDR2 FQGNSA. The germline V and J ends were trimmed by 7 bases and 0 bases, with 9 bases remaining between them.

This chain connects TRBV28 to TRBJ2-7, with 9 bases lining up with TRBD2. CDR1 is MDHEN, CDR2 SYDVKM, per germline. This CDR3 has 17 residues. V lost 2 bases, J lost 2 bases, and 10 bases stayed unmatched. DNA of the CDR3: TGTGCCAGCAGTTTAAGGCGGGAGGGAGTTAGTACCTACGAGCAGTACTTC. Residues: CASSLRREGVSTYEQYF.

The V and J genes are TRBV3-1 (or the pseudogene TRBV3-2) and TRBJ2-1, with TRBD2 matching over 8 bases. V shed 3 bases and J 9 bases; nucleotides not matched to a gene: 7. Germline V gene sequence: CDR1 LGHDT, CDR2 YNNKEL (reference sequence). This CDR3 region has 14 residues. The CDR3 here is CASSHVAGHGEQFF. Written as DNA, the CDR3 is TGTGCCAGCAGCCACGTAGCGGGGCACGGTGAGCAGTTCTTC.